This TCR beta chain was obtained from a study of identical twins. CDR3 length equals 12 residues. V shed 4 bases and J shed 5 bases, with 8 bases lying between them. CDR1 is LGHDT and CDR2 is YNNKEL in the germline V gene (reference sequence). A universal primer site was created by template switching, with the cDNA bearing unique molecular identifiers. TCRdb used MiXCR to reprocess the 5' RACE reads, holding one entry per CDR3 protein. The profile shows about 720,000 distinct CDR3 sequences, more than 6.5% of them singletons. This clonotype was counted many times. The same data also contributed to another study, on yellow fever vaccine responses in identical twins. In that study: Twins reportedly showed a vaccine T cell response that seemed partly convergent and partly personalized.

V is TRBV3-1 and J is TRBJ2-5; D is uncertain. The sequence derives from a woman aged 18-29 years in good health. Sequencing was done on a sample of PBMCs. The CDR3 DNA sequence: TGTGCCAGCAGCCCCAGTGGGGAGACCCAGTACTTC. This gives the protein CASSPSGETQYF.